This T cell receptor (beta chain) was retrieved from a study of control samples from healthy donors and cancer patients. Libraries were prepared by immunoSEQ multiplex PCR; TCRdb keeps only in-frame clonotypes and omits some of them. The table records about 150,000 clones, nearly 95% of them present only once. Germline trimming cut 2 bases from V and 5 bases from J; bases unmatched to any gene: 7. This CDR3 comprises 15 residues. Germline CDR1 and CDR2: MNHEY and SVGEGT. The clonotype was recovered from a man aged 45-65 years in good health. The material sequenced was blood. The J gene is TRBJ1-2, the V gene TRBV6-2 or TRBV6-3; 8 bases agree with TRBD1. The CDR3: CASSYLTGAQYGYTF. The CDR3 coding sequence is TGTGCCAGCAGTTACCTGACAGGGGCTCAGTATGGCTACACCTTC.